These T cell receptor beta chains were read from a single sample in a study of control samples from healthy donors and cancer patients. Libraries were prepared by immunoSEQ multiplex PCR; TCRdb keeps only in-frame clonotypes and omits some of them. The top ten hold about 2.6% of the sample, which has about 120,000 clones, over 90% seen once. The sequencing input was blood. The receptors originated from a man aged 25 to 40 in good health. Both conserved end residues are part of each CDR3. A D gene is named only where the DNA matches it firmly. Expanded clones get a size class; other rows say once, few or many, or leave the size out.

DNA | CDR3 | J | V | size | D
TGTGCCAGCTACAACGGGGTAAGAGGCTACACCTTC | CASYNGVRGYTF | TRBJ1-2 | TRBV6-6 | . | .
TGTGCCACCAGCGAGGGGCTAACGGGGGAGAACGAGCAGTACTTC | CATSEGLTGENEQYF | TRBJ2-7 | TRBV24-1 | . | .
TGTGCCAGCAGTTTACGGGGAAAGCGGGGCACAGATACGCAGTATTTT | CASSLRGKRGTDTQYF | TRBJ2-3 | TRBV27 | few | .
TGTGCCACCAGTGACCGGGACAGGGTAAACACCGGGGAGCTGTTTTTT | CATSDRDRVNTGELFF | TRBJ2-2 | TRBV24-1 | . | TRBD1
TGTGCCAGCACGGAGGGGATGAGCCACAATGAGCAGTTCTTC | CASTEGMSHNEQFF | TRBJ2-1 | TRBV5-8 | . | .
TGTGCCAGCAGCCTCCGCCGGGGCTCCTACAATGAGCAGTTCTTC | CASSLRRGSYNEQFF | TRBJ2-1 | TRBV7-7 | . | .
TGTGCCAGCAGTTTGTATTACCAAGGAGAAACTGAAGCTTTCTTT | CASSLYYQGETEAFF | TRBJ1-1 | TRBV28 | . | .
TGTGCCAGCAGCCAGGGACAGGGGGCTTTCGAGCAGTACTTC | CASSQGQGAFEQYF | TRBJ2-7 | TRBV3-1/TRBV3-2 | . | TRBD1
TGTGCCACCAGCAGAGATAGAGGTCAAGAGACCCAGTACTTC | CATSRDRGQETQYF | TRBJ2-5 | TRBV15 | . | .
TGCGCCACCGCCAGGGAGGACAATCAGCCCCAGCATTTT | CATAREDNQPQHF | TRBJ1-5 | TRBV10-2 | . | .
TGTGCCAGCAGTTACTCAGAAGGCTACAATGAGCAGTTCTTC | CASSYSEGYNEQFF | TRBJ2-1 | TRBV6-5 | . | .
TGTGCCAGCAGTCCCCTATCAAACACGAACACCGGGGAGCTGTTTTTT | CASSPLSNTNTGELFF | TRBJ2-2 | TRBV6-4 | . | .
TGTGCCAGCATGGTGGCAGCGAACACCGGGGAGCTGTTTTTT | CASMVAANTGELFF | TRBJ2-2 | TRBV6-6 | . | .
TGTGCCAGCAGCTTGGCCGCGGGGCCCACAGATACGCAGTATTTT | CASSLAAGPTDTQYF | TRBJ2-3 | TRBV5-6 | . | .
TGTGCCAGCAGCCTGGGTTACAATGAGCAGTTCTTC | CASSLGYNEQFF | TRBJ2-1 | TRBV7-2 | . | .
TGTGCCAGCAGCTTAGTGGGGGGCGTTTACTCTAATGAAAAACTGTTTTTT | CASSLVGGVYSNEKLFF | TRBJ1-4 | TRBV7-9 | . | .
TGTGCCAGCAGCTGGAGAACTGAAGCTTTCTTT | CASSWRTEAFF | TRBJ1-1 | TRBV9 | . | .